The present TCR beta chain was sequenced within a study of cytomegalovirus exposure and HLA in healthy donors. Study background: Early released data comprised 80 million to 90 million unique TCRs from HLA-typed donors. Points from the study as a whole: TCR beta V- and J-gene trimming, according to a later analysis, was linked to a missense DCLRE1C variant. Donor immune exposure was known only as CMV serostatus. In vitro testing confirmed a few CMV-associated chains as specific for CMV antigens.

The table lists this clone with a count of one. The antigen remains unidentified. PCR amplification relied on 60 Vbeta primers (plus 13 Jbeta primers). The method was immunoSEQ multiplex PCR; TCRdb's version includes in-frame clones alone and lacks a portion of them. The sample consists of 45,000 to 65,000 clones, roughly 80% of them appearing once. The CDR3 spans 11 residues. The germline V gene has CDR1 MDHEN and CDR2 SYDVKM. Trimming removed 11 bases from V and 11 bases from J, with 13 bases in between. The V and J genes are TRBV28 and TRBJ1-6, with D maybe TRBD1 (5 bases). Sequencing was carried out using PBMCs. The source is a man aged 25 to 40 in good health and CMV-seronegative. This chain's CDR3 is CASGGRPPLHF. The DNA for the CDR3 is TGTGCCTCCGGGGGAAGGCCACCCCTCCACTTT.